This entry lists 6 T cell receptor beta chains sequenced from one sample in a study of CD8+CD57+ T cells in acquired aplastic anemia. Patients sequenced had flow cytometry evidence of CD8+CD57+ cell expansion. Researchers used genomic DNA as the template to profile TCR beta VDJ and CDR3. Using its own MiXCR run on the reads, TCRdb lists one record per CDR3 protein. The data show under 200,000 distinct CDR3 sequences, 48% seen once. What was sequenced was sorted CD4+, CD8+, or CD8+CD57+ T cells (not recorded which) from PBMCs. These receptors originate from a human donor with aplastic anemia.

On this clonotype itself: This may be a read error, as it is one base from a much larger clone. The J gene is TRBJ2-7, the V gene TRBV7-9, with D maybe TRBD1 (6 bases). Per germline, CDR1 SEHNR and CDR2 FQNEAQ (reference sequence). CDR3 length equals 15 residues. The CDR3: CTSSLVAGARTEQYF. CDR3 DNA sequence: TGTACCAGCAGCTTAGTGGCAGGGGCGAGAACCGAGCAGTACTTC.

The chain joins TRBV7-2 to TRBJ2-3, with 10 bases aligning to TRBD2. Germline CDR1 SGHTA, CDR2 FQGNSA. The CDR3 consists of 18 residues. V lost 0 bases, J lost 2 bases, and 8 bases stayed unmatched. CDR3 region: CASSLALAGATNTDTQYF. CDR3 coding DNA: TGTGCCAGCAGCTTAGCGCTAGCGGGGGCAACAAACACAGATACGCAGTATTTT.

This clonotype was seen ten or more times. The V gene is TRBV6-1, the J gene TRBJ2-7, with TRBD1 as a possible D gene (6 bases). Between the trimmed V and J ends, which lost 6 bases and 3 bases, there was a span of 18 bases. The CDR3 is 15 amino acids. Looked up from germline, CDR1 is MNHNS and CDR2 is SASEGT. The CDR3 DNA is TGTGCCAGCAGGAGGGAAGGGGGAGCGCTCTACGAGCAGTACTTC. The encoded protein is CASRREGGALYEQYF.

The gene calls are TRBV7-2 and TRBJ2-7, with D perhaps TRBD2 (5 bases). The CDR3 has 13 residues. The V gene's germline CDR1 is SGHTA and CDR2 FQGNSA. Trimming pared 5 bases from V and 3 bases from J, leaving 11 bases between. The CDR3 here is CASSPRRGYEQYF. DNA of the CDR3: TGTGCCAGCAGCCCACGACGGGGCTACGAGCAGTACTTC.

Concerning this clonotype: A much larger clone lies a single base off, so this may be a read error. This chain uses TRBV12-3 or TRBV12-4 with TRBJ1-5; tentative D call: TRBD1 (6 bases). CDR3 length equals 15 residues. The CDR3 loop reads CASTPPGHRNQPLHF. CDR3 in DNA: TGTGCCAGCACACCACCGGGACATCGCAATCAGCCCCTGCATTTT.

The chain employs TRBV20-1 and TRBJ1-5; possibly TRBD1 for D (6 bases). In germline, CDR1 is DFQATT, CDR2 SNEGSKA (reference sequence). The CDR3 loop spans 12 amino acids. Trimming stripped 2 bases from V and 5 bases from J, with 7 bases between. The CDR3 coding sequence is TGCAGTGCTAGATCAGGGGATCAGCCCCAGCATTTT. It translates to CSARSGDQPQHF.